The 15 T cell receptor beta chains reported below all come from one sample, sequenced in a study of blood T cells in healthy people across ages (dated by TCRdb to 2013 to 2016). The method was 5' RACE. The data were produced on an Illumina HiSeq 2500. A second PCR of 7 to 11 cycles was run with a J-beta primer mix and a sample-barcoded 5' primer. TCRdb trimmed public reads at Q25 via fastp, called clones via MiXCR and kept in-frame beta chains. Every CDR3 protein is listed once, alongside the most common genes and DNA of its rows. The sample records 870,000 or so distinct CDR3 sequences, roughly 26% of which are singletons. The top ten constitute about 18% of the sample. Sequencing input: blood. These receptors originate from a woman aged 80 or over in good health.

This clonotype has just one count. One base away lies a much larger clone, so this may be a sequencing read error. The chain uses TRBV4-3 and TRBJ2-5; the match to TRBD2 covers 12 bases. Germline CDR1 and CDR2: LGHNA and YSLEER. The CDR3 spans 18 residues. CDR3 sequence reads: CASNQDREASGGGSRQYF. The CDR3 DNA sequence: TGCGCCAGCAACCAAGATAGGGAGGCTAGCGGGGGGGGGAGTCGCCAGTACTTC.

About this clonotype: A much larger clone sits a single nucleotide away, making a read error possible. V and J are TRBV20-1 and TRBJ2-3, with 9 bases that match TRBD2. Trimming at V came to 6 bases and at J to 2 bases, leaving 9 bases not matched to a gene. Germline V gene lookup returns CDR1 DFQATT and CDR2 SNEGSKA (reference sequence). There are 15 residues in the CDR3. The chain's CDR3 is CSAPGASGATDTQYF. The CDR3 region has the DNA TGCAGTGCCCCGGGAGCTAGCGGGGCCACAGATACGCAGTATTTT.

Details on this clonotype: This clone may be a read error of a much larger clone one base away. The chain couples TRBV20-1 to TRBJ2-7; no reliable D call. From germline, CDR1 is DFQATT and CDR2 SNEGSKA (reference sequence). This CDR3 is built from 15 residues. V lost 1 base to trimming and J lost 7 bases, with 20 bases between them. In nucleotides, the CDR3 is TGCAGTGCTAGAGCCCGCCCGGGCCTATCCAATGAGCAGTACTTC. This translates into CSARARPGLSNEQYF.

This clonotype has just a few counts. J is TRBJ2-3 and V is TRBV20-1; 8 nucleotides line up with TRBD2. J gave up 6 bases and V 4 bases, and 6 bases lay outside the gene matches. The germline gives CDR1 DFQATT, CDR2 SNEGSKA (reference sequence). There are 13 residues in the CDR3. CDR3 region: CSATTPGGDTQYF. The CDR3 coding sequence is TGCAGTGCTACCACCCCGGGGGGGGATACGCAGTATTTT.

This clonotype was seen ten or more times. The chain links TRBV3-1 to TRBJ2-5; D is undetermined. Trimming took 2 bases from V and 4 from J, leaving 5 bases between them. Germline loops: CDR1 LGHDT, CDR2 YNNKEL (reference sequence). The CDR3 loop spans 12 amino acids. For the CDR3, the DNA is TGTGCCAGCAGCCAAAGGCGAGAGACCCAGTACTTC. Residues: CASSQRRETQYF.

This clonotype came up a few times. The genes are TRBV20-1 and TRBJ2-2; 11 bases map to TRBD1. This CDR3 spans 15 amino acids. Germline CDR1 and CDR2: DFQATT and SNEGSKA (reference sequence). Trimming removed 2 bases from V and 6 bases from J; junction bases left unmatched: 5. In DNA, the CDR3 is TGCAGTGCTAGAAACGGACAGGGGGCGGCCGGGGAGCTGTTTTTT. It yields the protein CSARNGQGAAGELFF.

In this sample, this clonotype turned up many times. This chain uses TRBV6-2 or TRBV6-3 with TRBJ2-3, with D uncertain. The ends were cut back, 0 bases at V and 1 base at J, with 8 bases in the middle. Germline CDR1 is MNHEY and CDR2 is SVGEGT. The CDR3 runs to 15 residues. CDR3 residues: CASSYSGLGTDTQYF. DNA of the CDR3: TGTGCCAGCAGTTACTCGGGTCTAGGCACAGATACGCAGTATTTT.

This clonotype has more than one count but fewer than ten. The chain combines TRBV6-1 with TRBJ1-5, with D uncertain. Trimming pared 1 base from V and 2 bases from J, leaving 9 bases between. Germline CDR1 is MNHNS and CDR2 is SASEGT. This CDR3 region has 15 residues. The CDR3 DNA follows: TGTGCCAGCAGTGAAGTCGTGGCAGGCAATCAGCCCCAGCATTTT. Translated: CASSEVVAGNQPQHF.

Points on this clonotype: This may stem from a read error, because a much larger clone lies one nucleotide away. The rearrangement uses TRBV10-3 and TRBJ1-2, with D uncertain. The CDR3 loop spans 14 amino acids. The V gene lost 6 bases and the J gene lost 1 base, with 12 bases spanning the gap. The V gene's germline CDR1 is ENHRY and CDR2 SYGVKD. CDR3 amino acids: CAISPNNHNYGYTF. The CDR3 nucleotides are TGTGCCATCAGCCCGAACAACCATAACTATGGCTACACCTTC.

This clonotype was recorded many times. This chain links TRBV20-1 with TRBJ2-1, with 8 bases lining up with TRBD2. The V gene end was trimmed by 6 bases and the J gene end by 7 bases; junction bases not matched to a gene: 11. Germline V CDR1 and CDR2: DFQATT, SNEGSKA (reference sequence). The CDR3 runs to 14 residues. Here the CDR3 reads CSALTSPGGNEQFF. The CDR3 DNA sequence: TGCAGTGCCCTCACTAGTCCGGGGGGGAATGAGCAGTTCTTC.

Worth noting for this clonotype: This may be a read error, as it is one base from a much larger clone. The V and J genes are TRBV5-1 and TRBJ2-3; D is unresolved. CDR1 and CDR2 (germline): SGHRS, YFSETQ. This CDR3 contains 14 residues. The CDR3 DNA is TGCGCCAGCAGCTTGGGCCTATCCTCAGATATGCAGTATTTT. Its translation: CASSLGLSSDMQYF.

This clonotype was observed many times. Possible read error: a much larger clone is one base away. The chain combines TRBV7-9 with TRBJ2-1, with 8 bases that match TRBD1. The end of the DNA aligns better with TRBJ2-7, so the J call may be wrong. Germline CDR1 and CDR2: SEHNR and FQNEAQ (reference sequence). This CDR3 comprises 16 residues. The CDR3 protein is CASSAPPGQAYNEQYF. In nucleotides, the CDR3 is TGTGCCAGCAGCGCTCCACCGGGACAGGCCTACAATGAGCAGTACTTC.

The CDR3 bases are TGCAGTGCCACTGACTGGCCTGGATACAATGAGCAGTTCTTC. Protein: CSATDWPGYNEQFF. The chain couples TRBV20-1 to TRBJ2-1; D uncertain. Germline V gene lookup returns CDR1 DFQATT and CDR2 SNEGSKA (reference sequence). The V gene lost 6 bases and the J gene lost 4 bases, with 16 bases spanning the gap. The CDR3 sequence is 14 residues long.

Only a few counts were recorded for this clonotype. The chain is built from TRBV20-1 and TRBJ1-1; D ambiguous. The CDR3 loop spans 11 amino acids. V lost 3 bases, J lost 3 bases, and 5 bases lay in between. Germline V gene data show CDR1 as DFQATT and CDR2 as SNEGSKA (reference sequence). For the CDR3, the DNA is TGCAGTGCTAGGCAGCACACTGAAGCTTTCTTT. Its translation: CSARQHTEAFF.

This clonotype was detected ten times or more. The chain carries TRBV29-1 and TRBJ2-1; D ambiguous. Germline V gene lookup returns CDR1 SQVTM and CDR2 ANQGSEA. The V end was cut by 4 bases, the J end by 2 bases, with 12 bases between. The CDR3 has 14 residues. The CDR3 nucleotides are TGCAGCGTTGCCCTTCGCCATCCCTACAATGAGCAGTTCTTC. The encoded protein is CSVALRHPYNEQFF.